The 10 T cell receptor beta chains presented below share a single source sample, sequenced in a study of blood T cells in healthy people across ages. The second PCR ran about 6 to 12 cycles with a sample-barcoded 5' primer and J-beta primers. TCRdb ran MiXCR on the 5' RACE reads and lists one entry per CDR3 protein. Among 850,000 or so distinct CDR3 sequences listed, 25% to 35% were seen once. Sample: blood. The source of these receptors is an elderly woman in good health.

This clonotype was observed a few times. The chain recombines TRBV12-3 or TRBV12-4 with TRBJ2-3; 9 nucleotides agree with TRBD2. V was clipped by 9 bases and J by 3 bases; unmatched bases: 7. This CDR3 is built from 14 residues. The CDR3 sequence: CASRIAGVTDTQYF. The DNA of the CDR3 is TGTGCCAGTCGAATAGCGGGAGTGACAGATACGCAGTATTTT.

Note on this clonotype: At one of its ends the junction is not consistent with the germline gene, which may arise from a read error. CDR3 in amino acids: CAGSLASGLTYEQYF. The CDR3 DNA follows: TGTGCCGGCAGCCTGGCTAGCGGGCTAACCTACGAGCAGTACTTC. The chain couples TRBV6-2 or TRBV6-3 to TRBJ2-4, with 8 positions matching TRBD2. The J call could be wrong; TRBJ2-7 is a better fit for the DNA end. Germline V gives CDR1 MNHEY, CDR2 SVGEGT. This CDR3 spans 15 amino acids.

The chain has TRBV7-9 and TRBJ1-1; 10 bases are a match to TRBD1. The germline V gene has CDR1 SEHNR and CDR2 FQNEAQ (reference sequence). After removal of 4 bases from V and 3 bases from J, the junction contained 8 bases not matched to a gene. This CDR3 has 16 residues. The CDR3 here is CASSSADRGRYTEAFF. CDR3 DNA: TGTGCCAGCAGCTCAGCCGACAGGGGGCGGTACACTGAAGCTTTCTTT. Based on the CDR3 plus reference TRBV7-9 and TRBJ1-1, the full variable domain is DTGVSQNPRHKITKRGQNVTFRCDPISEHNRLYWYRQTLGQGPEFLTYFQNEAQLEKSRLLSDRFSAERPKGSFSTLEIQRTEQGDSAMYLCASSSADRGRYTEAFFGQGTRLTVV.

Details on this clonotype: With a much larger clone just one base away, this may be a read error. This sequence joins TRBV18 and TRBJ2-7; D is perhaps TRBD2 (5 bases). The CDR3 has 14 amino acids. V was shortened by 3 bases and J by 7 bases, with 16 bases between the two germline ends. Germline loops: CDR1 KGHSH, CDR2 LQKENI. CDR3 in amino acids: CASSPQNGVNEQYF. CDR3 sequence (DNA): TGTGCCAGCTCACCGCAAAACGGGGTAAATGAGCAGTACTTC.

A single count supports this clonotype. A much larger clonotype is one base distant, so this may be a read error. The chain combines TRBV7-2 with TRBJ2-7; a possible D gene is TRBD1 (6 bases). Germline-derived CDR1 and CDR2 are SGHTA and FQGNSA. The CDR3 spans 14 residues. As DNA, the CDR3 is TGTGCCAGCGGCTTATTCGACAGGTCTTACGAGCAGTACTTC. As protein: CASGLFDRSYEQYF.

This clonotype showed up many times. The gene calls are TRBV20-1 and TRBJ2-3; D could derive from TRBD1 or TRBD2 (5 bases each). V lost 0 bases to trimming and J lost 4 bases, with 14 bases between them. CDR3 length equals 15 residues. Germline V gives CDR1 DFQATT, CDR2 SNEGSKA (reference sequence). The CDR3 loop reads CSARDDAREPDTQYF. The DNA of the CDR3 is TGCAGTGCTAGAGATGATGCCAGGGAGCCAGATACGCAGTATTTT.

V usage is TRBV11-2 and J usage is TRBJ2-2; 9 bases are shared with TRBD1. This CDR3 is built from 16 residues. Germline-derived CDR1 and CDR2 are SGHAT and FQNNGV. Losses at the gene ends were 5 bases for V and 3 bases for J; bases not matched to a gene: 7. This CDR3 is CASSPLQGAHTGELFF. In DNA form, the CDR3 reads TGTGCCAGCAGCCCCTTACAGGGGGCGCACACCGGGGAGCTGTTTTTT. Together with reference TRBV11-2 and TRBJ2-2, the CDR3 gives the full variable domain: EAGVAQSPRYKIIEKRQSVAFWCNPISGHATLYWYQQILGQGPKLLIQFQNNGVVDDSQLPKDRFSAERLKGVDSTLKIQPAKLEDSAVYLCASSPLQGAHTGELFFGEGSRLTVL.

A word on this clonotype: An end of the junction differs from the germline gene, which may be a read error. This chain uses TRBV10-1 with TRBJ2-6, with 7 nucleotides matching TRBD1. The CDR3 is 17 residues long. In germline, CDR1 is WNHNN, CDR2 SYGVQD (reference sequence). The CDR3 bases are TGCGCCGGCAGTACCGGGACAGACTTTTCTGGGGCCAACGTCCTGACTTTC. It encodes CAGSTGTDFSGANVLTF.

V and J are TRBV14 and TRBJ2-2; 7 bases fit TRBD1. V shed 2 bases and J 3 bases; nucleotides not matched to a gene: 6. The CDR3 is made up of 16 amino acids. The germline V gene has CDR1 SGHDN and CDR2 FVKESK. The CDR3 loop reads CASSQTGVRYTGELFF. In DNA, the CDR3 is TGTGCCAGCAGCCAAACAGGGGTTCGGTACACCGGGGAGCTGTTTTTT.

Note on this clonotype: At one end, the junction sequence differs from germline, possibly due to a read error. This sequence joins TRBV6-2 or TRBV6-3 and TRBJ2-5, with 10 bases identical to TRBD2. Looked up from germline, CDR1 is MNHEY and CDR2 is SVGEGT. The CDR3 runs 13 residues. The CDR3, as DNA: TGTGCCGGCAGGACTAGCGGACAAGAGACCCAGTACTTC. The encoded protein is CAGRTSGQETQYF.